A selection of T cell receptor beta chains follows, all from one sample in a study of tumour-infiltrating T cells in Burkitt lymphoma. This table comes from immunoSEQ multiplex PCR, and its TCRdb copy is limited to in-frame clones, with some not included. The table has 46,000 or so clones, around 29% seen once. Sequencing used tumor tissue. These receptors originate from a human donor with Burkitt lymphoma. CDR3s include the opening cysteine and the closing phenylalanine or tryptophan. Size values are once, few and many counts, or a class for expanded clones, and some rows have none.

size	V	J	CDR3
-	TRBV9	TRBJ2-1	CASSRLAGGPNEQFF
-	TRBV19	TRBJ1-2	CASTLWGDYGYTF
few	TRBV18	TRBJ2-7	CASSPPGLSYSSYEQYF
few	TRBV4-3	TRBJ1-4	CASSQDGAGTGGEKLFF
-	TRBV1	TRBJ2-1	CTSSHQEGGSYNEQFF
-	TRBV5-6	TRBJ2-1	CASSTGLAGGNEQFF
-	TRBV13	TRBJ1-2	CASSKQGGGYTF
-	TRBV9	TRBJ1-2	CASSVGTAVGYTF
-	TRBV6-1	TRBJ2-5	CASSGTGSGTQYF
few	TRBV27	TRBJ1-2	CASSLSPPTGPYGYTF
-	TRBV2	TRBJ2-1	CASKEYEQFF
-	TRBV5-6	TRBJ1-1	CASSTRRRGAGTEAFF
-	TRBV4-3	TRBJ1-2	CASSQLEDRGEVYGYTF